The T cell receptor beta chain under discussion was sequenced for a study of T cell responses to AZD1222 COVID-19 vaccine (TCRdb year 2021). Study-wide context: A total of over 230 trial participants underwent TCR sequencing, of whom about 210 received two doses of AZD1222 and roughly 25 received two doses of the MenACWY control vaccine. Trial participants were enrolled by age into subgroups of 18-55, 56-69 and 70-plus years, and around 150, 28 and 57 TCR-sequenced participants, respectively, were included in these subgroups.

The CDR3 regions of human TCRbeta chains were analyzed by immunosequencing. The original methods were these. TCRs in the repertoires were matched against a reference library of SARS-CoV-2-specific TCRs that had been generated with the MIRA antigen-specificity platform. Breadth meant the fraction of unique TCRs that were SARS-CoV-2-associated, whereas depth meant the fraction of total T cells that were SARS-CoV-2-associated. Using the MIRA data, each spike-specific TCR was assigned both to the spike region to which the TCR was reactive and to a CD4 or CD8 class. Log10-transformed breadth and depth values were compared by one-way ANOVA with Sidak's multiple comparisons tests. In its TCRdb copy, this immuneACCESS table keeps in-frame sequences only and misses some clones. Where compared with another copy, unresolved V genes explain less than half of these, and the others have no known cause. The V and J calls and the clone size are those of that table, but D and trimming were determined from the DNA. For this sample there are roughly 150,000 clones; roughly 93% appear just once. About 1.9% of the sample belongs to the ten largest clones.

On this clone: The antigen it binds to is not known. No much larger clone exists at a distance of one base, and base qualities are not known.

The label giving this sample's time point can be read as: about 28 days (+/-7) after the second vaccine dose. AZD1222 recipients given second doses at about 4 weeks or at about 12 weeks were pooled, since spike-specific TCR depth and breadth were not found to differ between the two schedules. Vaccinee samples were obtained from the UK trials COV001 and COV002, which included a single-blind randomized controlled phase 2/3 trial of AZD1222 (ChAdOx1 nCoV-19) in healthy adults. For TCRbeta chain sequencing, PBMC samples from trial participants were taken at day 0 and at day 28 after the second dose. The V end loses 2 bases and the J end loses 3 bases, and a stretch of 10 bases separates them. CDR3 length: 14 amino acids, cysteine to phenylalanine. Of the read, only the CDR3 DNA is kept; its 42 bases are in frame from base 1. As encoded in the germline V gene, CDR1 is MNHEY while CDR2 is SVGAGI. Results the study describes overall, beyond this receptor: Conclusions about previously exposed vaccinees were limited because only six or seven AZD1222 recipients were SARS-CoV-2 seropositive at baseline. Participants were mostly white British and included more females than males, and it was suggested by the authors that clonal diversity may have been underestimated. After two AZD1222 doses, both the breadth and the depth of spike-specific TCRs were significantly higher than at day 0 and than in MenACWY recipients. No day 14 peak-response samples were available, so repertoires were characterized only after the peak T cell response. Epitopes outside the regions mutated in the B.1.351 and B.1.1.7 variants were reportedly recognized by nearly half of the unique spike-specific TCRs. In the small 56-69-year group, the increase in depth fell short of significance, most likely because of low power. The whole spike protein was spanned by vaccine-associated CD4 TCRs, and dominant responses were seen in regions 160-218 and 743-854.

Recombination connected TRBV6-5 to TRBJ1-2, with TRBD1 as a weak D call on 6 bases. This TCR derives from an adult who received the AZD1222 COVID-19 vaccine. Sequencing used peripheral blood, obtained 28 days after the second AZD1222 dose. The nucleotides read TGTGCCAGCAGTTACAGGGGGGGAGACTATGGCTACACCTTC. Its product reads: CASSYRGGDYGYTF.